This T cell receptor beta chain was identified in a study of T cells in Graves' hyperthyroidism and ophthalmopathy. Study results and caveats: The model anticipated ophthalmopathy a median approximately 6.6 months pre-onset. Ophthalmopathy was separated from stable hyperthyroidism by a 13 V-J model.

Germline-derived CDR1 and CDR2 are LNHNV and YYDKDF (reference sequence). V was trimmed by 5 bases and J by 8 bases, leaving 15 bases between them. CDR3 size: 13 residues. RNA transcripts served as the template for amplifying TCR beta CDR3 regions. The study used the HTBI primer set for a first-round RT-PCR of the TCR CDR3. TCRdb re-called the multiplex PCR reads through MiXCR, storing one row per CDR3 protein. The table shows tens of thousands of distinct CDR3 sequences, with around 45% occurring only once. Ten or more counts support this clonotype. The antigen remains unidentified. V gene TRBV15 combines with J gene TRBJ1-2; possible D gene TRBD1, 5 bases. Material: peripheral blood or thyroid tissue (not recorded which). The TCR sequence derives from a woman aged 45-60 years with Graves' hyperthyroidism. The CDR3 is CATSPRGARGYTF. In DNA form, the CDR3 reads TGTGCCACCAGCCCCCGAGGGGCGAGAGGCTACACCTTC.